This is a list of T cell receptor beta chains from one sample in a study of T-cell reconstitution after alpha-beta-depleted transplantation in children. TCRdb reprocessed the PCR reads via MiXCR and lists one record per CDR3 protein. Counted here are roughly 89,000 distinct CDR3 sequences, 12% occurring once; the ten biggest clones make up around 14%. The sequencing here drew on PBMCs from the stem cell graft donor, taken from the stem cell graft. The receptors come from a human donor who donated a stem cell graft to a child with inherited bone marrow failure. CDR3s include the opening cysteine and the closing phenylalanine or tryptophan. The D gene is left open where the match is weak. Size values are once, few and many counts, or a class for expanded clones, and some rows have none.

TGCGCCAGCACGCCCGGGGATCGGGACTCCTACGAGCAGTACTTC,CASTPGDRDSYEQYF,many,.,TRBJ2-7,TRBV5-1
TGTGCCAGCAGCTTAGGGCTGGCATCGAACACCGGGGAGCTGTTTTTT,CASSLGLASNTGELFF,many,.,TRBJ2-2,TRBV11-2
TGCGCCAGCAGCCAAGAAGTACATCAGCCCCAGCATTTT,CASSQEVHQPQHF,many,.,TRBJ1-5,TRBV4-1
TGTGCCAGCAAGAGGACAGGGATGGATGAGCAGTTCTTC,CASKRTGMDEQFF,many,TRBD1,TRBJ2-1,TRBV27
TGTGCCAGCAGCTTAGGGGGGACGCCTAATGAAAAACTGTTTTTT,CASSLGGTPNEKLFF,many,.,TRBJ1-4,TRBV7-9
TGTGCCAGCTCCCTAGCCTGGGGCGACCAGCAGTTCTTC,CASSLAWGDQQFF,many,.,TRBJ2-1,TRBV18
TGTGCCACCAGCCACCCACCGGGACAGGGGGCGGGTGGCTACACCTTC,CATSHPPGQGAGGYTF,many,TRBD1,TRBJ1-2,TRBV24-1
TGTGCCAGCAGCTTTGAGGTGGAGGTCCTGACTTTC,CASSFEVEVLTF,.,.,TRBJ2-6,TRBV7-2
TGCAGCGTTGATAGGGGCGGTTTCTACACCTTC,CSVDRGGFYTF,.,.,TRBJ1-2,TRBV29-1
TGCGCCAGCAGCTGGCAGGGACAGACTTATGGCTACACCTTC,CASSWQGQTYGYTF,.,TRBD1,TRBJ1-2,TRBV5-1
TGCAGCGTTGAAGAAGGTTACAATCAGCCCCAGCATTTT,CSVEEGYNQPQHF,many,.,TRBJ1-5,TRBV29-1
TGCGCCAGCAGGGGGACTAGCGGGGACGCGAACACCGGGGAGCTGTTTTTT,CASRGTSGDANTGELFF,many,TRBD2,TRBJ2-2,TRBV5-1
TGTGCCAGCTCACCATTGAGCGGGAGGGGCACAGATACGCAGTATTTT,CASSPLSGRGTDTQYF,few,TRBD2,TRBJ2-3,TRBV18
TGTGCCAGCAGCCAATCGGGGGAGGGCGGTCAGCCCCAGCATTTT,CASSQSGEGGQPQHF,many,.,TRBJ1-5,TRBV16
TGCGCCAGCAGCCAGCCGGGGGAGACCCAGTACTTC,CASSQPGETQYF,many,.,TRBJ2-5,TRBV4-3
TGTGCCATCAGCCCTCGGACAGACGGCTATGGCTACACCTTC,CAISPRTDGYGYTF,.,.,TRBJ1-2,TRBV7-8
TGCAGTGCCACGGGACTACCTGAGCAGTTCTTC,CSATGLPEQFF,many,TRBD2,TRBJ2-1,TRBV20-1
TGCGCCAGCAGCCAAGACGGACAGGGATACTATGGCTACACCTTC,CASSQDGQGYYGYTF,many,TRBD1,TRBJ1-2,TRBV4-3
TGCAGTGCCCGCGACTATGAAGCTTTCTTT,CSARDYEAFF,few,.,TRBJ1-1,TRBV20-1
TGCAGCGTTGTAGCGCTCTCCTACAATGAGCAGTTCTTC,CSVVALSYNEQFF,many,.,TRBJ2-1,TRBV29-1
TGTGCCAGCAGCTCCCAAGGGGAGGAAAATCAGCCCCAGCATTTT,CASSSQGEENQPQHF,.,.,TRBJ1-5,TRBV7-2
TGTGCCAGCAGCTTGGAAGATACGCAGTATTTT,CASSLEDTQYF,many,.,TRBJ2-3,TRBV7-2
TGCAGTGCTAGACAGACCAACTATGGCTACACCTTC,CSARQTNYGYTF,many,.,TRBJ1-2,TRBV20-1
TGTGCCAGCAGAGTAGGGGGCTCGAACACTGAAGCTTTCTTT,CASRVGGSNTEAFF,many,TRBD1,TRBJ1-1,TRBV6-1
TGCAGTGCCGCTGGAGGCACCGGGGAGCTGTTTTTT,CSAAGGTGELFF,many,.,TRBJ2-2,TRBV20-1
TGTGCCAGCAGTGATCTAGCGGAAAGCTCCTACAATGAGCAGTTCTTC,CASSDLAESSYNEQFF,many,TRBD2,TRBJ2-1,TRBV6-4
TGTGCCAGCAGTTACTCGACTGGCAGGGAAGGCTACGAGCAGTACTTC,CASSYSTGREGYEQYF,once,.,TRBJ2-7,TRBV6-5
TGCAGTGCTAGGGACAGGTTGGGTAGGGGTAGAGGCTACACCTTC,CSARDRLGRGRGYTF,many,TRBD1,TRBJ1-2,TRBV20-1
TGTGCCAGCAGCTTAGAGAGCGGGAGCACAGATACGCAGTATTTT,CASSLESGSTDTQYF,.,.,TRBJ2-3,TRBV7-8
TGTGCCAGTAGTTTCGGACTAGAGGGATACGAGCAGTACTTC,CASSFGLEGYEQYF,many,TRBD2,TRBJ2-7,TRBV19
TGTGCCAGCAGCTTAGTAGGCCACTACGAGCAGTACTTC,CASSLVGHYEQYF,many,.,TRBJ2-7,TRBV13
TGTGCCAGCTCCTCGACCGGGACAGGGTTCCCTCAGCCCCAGCATTTT,CASSSTGTGFPQPQHF,many,TRBD1,TRBJ1-5,TRBV7-9
TGCAGTGCTAGAGAAACCGGGACTTCTGGAAACACCATATATTTT,CSARETGTSGNTIYF,many,.,TRBJ1-3,TRBV20-1
TGTGCCAGCAGCTCCCGGGGCGCGGGAAATGAAAAACTGTTTTTT,CASSSRGAGNEKLFF,many,.,TRBJ1-4,TRBV5-5
TGTGCCAGCAGCCAAGTCTCGGGCCGCGGTGAAAAACTGTTTTTT,CASSQVSGRGEKLFF,.,.,TRBJ1-4,TRBV14
TGTGCCAGCAGCTTGGCTCCCGACAGGGTAAACACTGAAGCTTTCTTT,CASSLAPDRVNTEAFF,few,TRBD1,TRBJ1-1,TRBV5-4
TGTGCCAGCCGGCCGGGGGGGAACACCGGGGAGCTGTTTTTT,CASRPGGNTGELFF,.,TRBD2,TRBJ2-2,TRBV19
TGTGCCAGCAGTTATCCACGGACGGATTCCTACGAGCAGTACTTC,CASSYPRTDSYEQYF,.,.,TRBJ2-7,TRBV6-2/TRBV6-3
TGCAGTGCTAGAGTCAGCGGGAGAACAGATACGCAGTATTTT,CSARVSGRTDTQYF,many,TRBD2,TRBJ2-3,TRBV20-1
TGTGCCAGCAGCACAAGGACTAGCGGGGTCCTCTTCTTC,CASSTRTSGVLFF,.,TRBD2,TRBJ2-1,TRBV7-3
TGTGCCATCAGTTCCCGGGACGGACGAGGGGATACTGAGCAGTTCTTC,CAISSRDGRGDTEQFF,large,.,TRBJ2-1,TRBV10-3
TGTGCCAGCAGCGAAGCAGGGGCTTTTGATGGCTACACCTTC,CASSEAGAFDGYTF,many,.,TRBJ1-2,TRBV7-2
TGTGCCAGCAGCGTTTCGGACAGGCCCCTTCCCGAGCAGTACTTC,CASSVSDRPLPEQYF,many,TRBD1,TRBJ2-7,TRBV9
TGTGCCAGCAGCCTAGGAACTTACACAGATACGCAGTATTTT,CASSLGTYTDTQYF,many,.,TRBJ2-3,TRBV7-2
TGTGCCCTGGGAGGAGCGGGAGTTACAGATACGCAGTATTTT,CALGGAGVTDTQYF,.,TRBD2,TRBJ2-3,TRBV30
TGTGCCAGCAGTTCACTAGCGGGAGATGGAACAAATGAGCAGTTCTTC,CASSSLAGDGTNEQFF,many,TRBD2,TRBJ2-1,TRBV6-5
TGTGCCAGCAGCATCAGTCTAGCGGAAGGGCTGGTTGGCACAGATACGCAGTATTTT,CASSISLAEGLVGTDTQYF,.,TRBD2,TRBJ2-3,TRBV7-8
TGCAGTGCGGTTACAGCCCTTTCACCCTTCAACTATGGCTACACCTTC,CSAVTALSPFNYGYTF,many,.,TRBJ1-2,TRBV20-1
TGTGCCAGCAGCTCGGGCCAGGGGATGGGCTTCTACAATGAGCAGTTCTTC,CASSSGQGMGFYNEQFF,many,.,TRBJ2-1,TRBV5-4
TGTGCCAGCAGCTTAGATCAGGGTAGCAATCAGCCCCAGCATTTT,CASSLDQGSNQPQHF,many,.,TRBJ1-5,TRBV7-2
TGCAGTGCTAGAGGAGGTAGCGGGGGGGCGAGTGAGCAGTACTTC,CSARGGSGGASEQYF,many,TRBD2,TRBJ2-7,TRBV20-1
TGCGCCAGCAGCTTAGGGGAGGGGACTGAAGCTTTCTTT,CASSLGEGTEAFF,many,.,TRBJ1-1,TRBV5-1
TGCAGCGTTGAGACCGGGACTAGCCTCAATGAGCAGTTCTTC,CSVETGTSLNEQFF,many,TRBD2,TRBJ2-1,TRBV29-1
TGTGCCAGCAGCCAAGAACCGGGACCCAACACTGAAGCTTTCTTT,CASSQEPGPNTEAFF,many,.,TRBJ1-1,TRBV4-2
TGTGCCAGCCGAGACAGGGGGTACAATGAGCAGTTCTTC,CASRDRGYNEQFF,many,TRBD1,TRBJ2-1,TRBV27
TGTGCCAGCAGTGGGACAGGGGCAGATACGCAGTATTTT,CASSGTGADTQYF,many,TRBD1,TRBJ2-3,TRBV6-2/TRBV6-3
TGCAGTGCTAGATCCGGGACTAGCGGGAGATCCGGGGAGACCCAGTACTTC,CSARSGTSGRSGETQYF,many,TRBD2,TRBJ2-5,TRBV20-1
TGTGCCAGCAGAACCGGGACACCCCTATCCTACAATGAGCAGTTCTTC,CASRTGTPLSYNEQFF,.,.,TRBJ2-1,TRBV5-6
TGCGCCAGCAGCCCCGGGACAGGGAGAGGTGAAGGGGCGTACTTC,CASSPGTGRGEGAYF,many,TRBD1,TRBJ2-7,TRBV4-3
TGTGCCAGCAGCCACCACAACAGGGACTCCTACGAGCAGTACTTC,CASSHHNRDSYEQYF,.,.,TRBJ2-7,TRBV5-6